This T cell receptor beta chain was recorded in a study of OX40 agonist ivuxolimab in advanced cancers. The wider study: With ivuxolimab, an agonistic anti-OX40 (CD134) antibody, patients were treated. Whole-study results and caveats: CD4+ and CD8+ blood T cells expanded clonally by week 6 at 0.1 to 3.0 mg/kg.

This clone was seen only a few times. Antigen specificity is unknown. Other nucleotide sequences from this sample produce the same CDR3. On cycle 4 day 1 and cycle 7 day 1, as well as at baseline, blood was sampled. This table comes from immunoSEQ multiplex PCR, and its TCRdb copy is limited to in-frame clones, with some not included. The table has approximately 56,000 clones, 80% to 90% seen once. The receptor was derived from an adult with an advanced solid tumor such as melanoma, head and neck, liver or kidney cancer. Source: CD4+ or CD8+ T cells sorted from blood, taken in a trial of the OX40 agonist ivuxolimab.

CDR3 loop: CATSRGRNSPLHF. The CDR3 region has the DNA TGTGCCACCAGCAGAGGTCGAAATTCACCCCTCCACTTT. The genes are TRBV15 and TRBJ1-6; D is undetermined. Germline CDR1 LNHNV, CDR2 YYDKDF (reference sequence). The CDR3 is made up of 13 amino acids. V was clipped by 1 base and J by 7 bases, with 5 bases between them. The variable domain in full, with the rest retrieved from reference TRBV15 and TRBJ1-6, is DAMVIQNPRYQVTQFGKPVTLSCSQTLNHNVMYWYQQKSSQAPKLLFHYYDKDFNNEADTPDNFQSRRPNTSFCFLDIRSPGLGDTAMYLCATSRGRNSPLHFGNGTRLTVT.